The 8 T cell receptor beta chains below come from one sample, sequenced in a study of monozygotic twins with inflammatory bowel disease. After re-calling the 5' RACE reads, TCRdb lists one entry per CDR3 protein, DNA absent. Listed are under 45,000 distinct CDR3 sequences; about 5% falls within the top ten. Sequencing was performed on blood. The receptors come from a human donor with ulcerative colitis or Crohn's disease, or a healthy co-twin of an affected twin (not recorded which).

The V gene is TRBV29-1, the J gene TRBJ1-2; TCRdb's D call, TRBD1, is unchecked because there is no DNA. CDR1 and CDR2 from the germline V gene are SQVTM and ANQGSEA. The CDR3 sequence is 13 residues long. CDR3 residues: CSVGGGRNYGYTF.

The chain recombines TRBV29-1 with TRBJ2-1. The germline V gene encodes CDR1 SQVTM and CDR2 ANQGSEA. There are 12 residues in the CDR3. CDR3: CSVEVGYNEQFF.

This sequence joins TRBV20-1 and TRBJ2-7. The CDR3 is 14 residues long. The germline CDR1 and CDR2 sequences are DFQATT and SNEGSKA (reference sequence). CDR3 amino acids: CSAPNIGRPYEQYF.

The chain combines TRBV28 with TRBJ1-4. CDR1 and CDR2 (germline): MDHEN, SYDVKM. The CDR3 extends over 13 amino acids. CDR3: CASSFYNNEKLFF.

The chain recombines TRBV2 with TRBJ2-5; TCRdb indicates TRBD2, and absent DNA this call remains unverified. This CDR3 spans 15 amino acids. Germline V lookup: CDR1 SNHLY, CDR2 FYNNEI. The CDR3 loop is CASTGLAGGGETQYF.

The chain couples TRBV20-1 to TRBJ1-3. CDR1 and CDR2 (germline): DFQATT, SNEGSKA (reference sequence). The CDR3 runs 15 residues. CDR3 in amino acids: CSAREAGTSGNTIYF.

V usage is TRBV28 and J usage is TRBJ1-2; absent DNA, TCRdb's TRBD1 call cannot be checked. Germline CDR1 reads MDHEN; CDR2 reads SYDVKM. The CDR3 runs to 12 residues. This chain's CDR3 is CASGTGGGGYTF.

The CDR3 loop reads CASSRGGLLDRDYGYTF. The chain links TRBV28 to TRBJ1-2. Looked up from germline, CDR1 is MDHEN and CDR2 is SYDVKM. This CDR3 is built from 17 residues.